These 3 T cell receptor beta chains were all obtained from the same sample, sequenced in a study of cytomegalovirus exposure and HLA in healthy donors. Researchers ran the PCR with 60 Vbeta and 13 Jbeta primers. Assay used: immunoSEQ multiplex PCR; TCRdb lists only in-frame clones, some missing. The sample contains 150,000 or so clones, around four fifths of which appear only once. The sample comprised PBMCs. The receptors here all came from a man in his late teens or twenties in good health and CMV-seronegative.

The gene calls are TRBV6-1 and TRBJ2-6; 7 nucleotides match TRBD1. V lost 4 bases, J lost 0 bases, and 3 bases stayed unmatched. The CDR3 totals 16 residues. Germline lookup yields CDR1 MNHNS and CDR2 SASEGT. CDR3 in amino acids: CASSGGQHSGANVLTF. The CDR3, as DNA: TGTGCCAGCAGTGGGGGACAGCACTCTGGGGCCAACGTCCTGACTTTC.

V gene TRBV5-6 combines with J gene TRBJ1-3, with D unclear. Germline V CDR1 and CDR2: SGHDT, YYEEEE. The CDR3 has 12 residues. Trimming took off 4 bases at V and 3 bases at J, with 5 bases between the two ends. For the CDR3, the DNA is TGTGCCAGCAGCGCCGGTGGAAACACCATATATTTT. Translated, it gives CASSAGGNTIYF.

V usage is TRBV21-1 and J usage is TRBJ1-1; the table's D call, TRBD1, has no DNA check behind it. TRBV21-1 is recorded as a pseudogene. CDR3 length: 16 amino acids. CDR3 bases: TGTGCCAGCAGCAAAGAAAGGATAGGACAGGGGGCGCGGGCTTTCTTT. Amino acid sequence: CASSKERIGQGARAFF.